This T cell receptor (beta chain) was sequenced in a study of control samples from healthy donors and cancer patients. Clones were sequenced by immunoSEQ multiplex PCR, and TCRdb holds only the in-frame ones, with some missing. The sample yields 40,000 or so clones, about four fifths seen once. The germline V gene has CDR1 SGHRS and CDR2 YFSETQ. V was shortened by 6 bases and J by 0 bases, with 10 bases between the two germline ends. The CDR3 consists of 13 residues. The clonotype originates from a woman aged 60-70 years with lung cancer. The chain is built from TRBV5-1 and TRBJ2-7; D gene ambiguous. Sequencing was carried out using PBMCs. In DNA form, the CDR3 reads TGCGCCAGCACGGAACCTAGCTCCTACGAGCAGTACTTC. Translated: CASTEPSSYEQYF. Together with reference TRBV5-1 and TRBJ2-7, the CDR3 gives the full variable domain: KAGVTQTPRYLIKTRGQQVTLSCSPISGHRSVSWYQQTPGQGLQFLFEYFSETQRNKGNFPGRFSGRQFSNSRSEMNVSTLELGDSALYLCASTEPSSYEQYFGPGTRLTVT.